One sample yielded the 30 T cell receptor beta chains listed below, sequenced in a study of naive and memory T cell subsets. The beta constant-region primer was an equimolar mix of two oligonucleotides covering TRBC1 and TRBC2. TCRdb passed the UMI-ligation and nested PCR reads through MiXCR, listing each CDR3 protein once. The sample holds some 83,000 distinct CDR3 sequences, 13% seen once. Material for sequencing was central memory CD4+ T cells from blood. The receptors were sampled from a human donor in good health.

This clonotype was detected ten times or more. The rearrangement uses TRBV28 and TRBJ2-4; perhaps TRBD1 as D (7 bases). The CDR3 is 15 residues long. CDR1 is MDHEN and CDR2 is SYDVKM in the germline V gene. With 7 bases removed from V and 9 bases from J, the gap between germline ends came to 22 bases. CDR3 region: CASTAGGGKWAIQYF. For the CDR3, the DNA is TGTGCCAGCACCGCTGGAGGGGGCAAATGGGCCATTCAGTACTTC.

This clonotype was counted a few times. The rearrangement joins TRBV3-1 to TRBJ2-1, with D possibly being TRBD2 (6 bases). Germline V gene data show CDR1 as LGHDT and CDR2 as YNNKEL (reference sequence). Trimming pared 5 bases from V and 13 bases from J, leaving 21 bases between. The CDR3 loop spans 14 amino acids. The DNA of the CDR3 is TGTGCCAGCAGCGGAGGCCGGGGGAGAGTTCCCCAGTTCTTC. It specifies CASSGGRGRVPQFF.

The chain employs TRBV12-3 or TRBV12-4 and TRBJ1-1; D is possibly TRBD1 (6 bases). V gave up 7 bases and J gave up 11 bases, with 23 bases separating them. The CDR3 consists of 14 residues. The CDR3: CASTRGGPPTGAFF. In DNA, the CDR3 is TGTGCCAGCACCCGGGGGGGGCCCCCCACCGGGGCTTTCTTT.

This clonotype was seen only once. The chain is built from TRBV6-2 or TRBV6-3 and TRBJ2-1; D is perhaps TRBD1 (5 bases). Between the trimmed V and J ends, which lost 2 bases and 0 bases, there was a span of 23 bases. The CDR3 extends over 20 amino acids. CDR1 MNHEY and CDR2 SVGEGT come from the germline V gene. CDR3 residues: CASSYDPGSQIILSYNEQFF. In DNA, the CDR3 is TGTGCCAGCAGTTACGACCCAGGGTCGCAGATTATTCTCTCCTACAATGAGCAGTTCTTC.

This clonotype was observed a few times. This CDR3 reads CSTKGGHLNTEAFF. The CDR3 coding sequence is TGCAGCACAAAAGGGGGACATTTGAACACTGAAGCTTTCTTT. This sequence joins TRBV29-1 and TRBJ1-1; perhaps TRBD1 as D (6 bases). In germline, CDR1 is SQVTM, CDR2 ANQGSEA. The V end was cut by 8 bases, the J end by 0 bases, with 16 bases between. The CDR3 runs to 14 residues.

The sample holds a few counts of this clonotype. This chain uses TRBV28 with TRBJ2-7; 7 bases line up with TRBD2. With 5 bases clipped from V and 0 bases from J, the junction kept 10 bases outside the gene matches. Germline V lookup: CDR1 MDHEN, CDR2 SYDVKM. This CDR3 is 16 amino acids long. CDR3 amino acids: CASSEPAGGSSYEQYF. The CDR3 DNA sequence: TGTGCCAGCAGTGAGCCGGCGGGCGGGAGCTCCTACGAGCAGTACTTC.

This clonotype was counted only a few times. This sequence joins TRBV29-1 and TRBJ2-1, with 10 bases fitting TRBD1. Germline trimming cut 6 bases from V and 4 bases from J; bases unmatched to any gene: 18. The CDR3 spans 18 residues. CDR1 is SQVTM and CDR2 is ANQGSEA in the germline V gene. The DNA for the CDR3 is TGCAGCGTACGACCTGTGGGGACAGGGGTAAACTCGTACAATGAGCAGTTCTTC. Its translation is CSVRPVGTGVNSYNEQFF.

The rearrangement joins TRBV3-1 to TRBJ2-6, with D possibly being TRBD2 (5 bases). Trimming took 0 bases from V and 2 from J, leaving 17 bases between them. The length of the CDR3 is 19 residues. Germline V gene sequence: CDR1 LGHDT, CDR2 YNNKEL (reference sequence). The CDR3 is CASSQDVNRGGTGANVLTF. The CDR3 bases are TGTGCCAGCAGCCAAGATGTCAACCGGGGTGGAACTGGGGCCAACGTCCTGACTTTC.

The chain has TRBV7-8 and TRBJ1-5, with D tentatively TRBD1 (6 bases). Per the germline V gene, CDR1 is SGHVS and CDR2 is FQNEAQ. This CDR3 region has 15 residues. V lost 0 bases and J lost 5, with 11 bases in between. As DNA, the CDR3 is TGTGCCAGCAGCTTAGCTTGGGGGGCCGATCAGCCCCAGCATTTT. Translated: CASSLAWGADQPQHF.

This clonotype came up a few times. The CDR3 region is CASGRLSGRTDTQYF. In nucleotides, the CDR3 is TGTGCCAGCGGCCGCCTTAGCGGGAGAACAGATACGCAGTATTTT. The rearrangement joins TRBV13 to TRBJ2-3; 9 positions agree with TRBD2. This CDR3 is 15 amino acids long. Unmatched junction bases numbered 9, after V lost 8 bases and J lost 3 bases. Per germline, CDR1 PRHDT and CDR2 FYEKMQ (reference sequence). The variable domain in full, with the rest retrieved from reference TRBV13 and TRBJ2-3, is AAGVIQSPRHLIKEKRETATLKCYPIPRHDTVYWYQQGPGQDPQFLISFYEKMQSDKGSIPDRFSAQQFSDYHSELNMSSLELGDSALYFCASGRLSGRTDTQYFGPGTRLTVL.

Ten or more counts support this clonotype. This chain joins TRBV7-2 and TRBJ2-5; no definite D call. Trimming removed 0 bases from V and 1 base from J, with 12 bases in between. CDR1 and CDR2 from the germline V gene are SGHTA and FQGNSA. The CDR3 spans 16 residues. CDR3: CASSLALVAVQETQYF. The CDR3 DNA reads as TGTGCCAGCAGCTTAGCGCTGGTGGCGGTCCAAGAGACCCAGTACTTC.

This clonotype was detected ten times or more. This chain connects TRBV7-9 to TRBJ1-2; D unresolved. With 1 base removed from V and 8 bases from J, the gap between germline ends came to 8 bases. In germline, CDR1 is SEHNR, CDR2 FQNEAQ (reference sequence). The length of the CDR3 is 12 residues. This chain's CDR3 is CASSLGFAGYTF. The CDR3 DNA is TGTGCCAGCAGCTTAGGATTTGCGGGCTACACCTTC.

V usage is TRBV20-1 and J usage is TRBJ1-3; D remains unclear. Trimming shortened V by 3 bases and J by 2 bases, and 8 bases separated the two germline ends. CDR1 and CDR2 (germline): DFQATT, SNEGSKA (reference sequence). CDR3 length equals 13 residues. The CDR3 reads CSASPEAGNTIYF. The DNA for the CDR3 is TGCAGTGCTAGTCCCGAGGCTGGAAACACCATATATTTT.

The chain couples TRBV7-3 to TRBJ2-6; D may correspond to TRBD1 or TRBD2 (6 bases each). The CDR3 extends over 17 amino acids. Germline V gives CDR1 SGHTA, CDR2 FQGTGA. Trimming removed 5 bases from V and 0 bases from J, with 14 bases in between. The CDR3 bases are TGTGCCAGCAGCGGGGGACACGGGAGCTCTGGGGCCAACGTCCTGACTTTC. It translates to CASSGGHGSSGANVLTF.

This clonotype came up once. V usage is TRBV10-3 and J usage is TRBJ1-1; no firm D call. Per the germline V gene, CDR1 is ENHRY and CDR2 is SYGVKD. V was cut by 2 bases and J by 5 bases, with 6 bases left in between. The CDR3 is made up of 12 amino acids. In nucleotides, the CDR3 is TGTGCCATCAGTGAGAGGGAGACTGAAGCTTTCTTT. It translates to CAISERETEAFF.

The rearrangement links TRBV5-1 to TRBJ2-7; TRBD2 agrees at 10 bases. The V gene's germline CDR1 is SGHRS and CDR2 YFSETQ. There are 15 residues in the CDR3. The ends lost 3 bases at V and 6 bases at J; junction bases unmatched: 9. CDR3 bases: TGCGCCAGCAGCTCTCTAGCGGGAGAGCTTGCCGAGCAGTACTTC. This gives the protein CASSSLAGELAEQYF.

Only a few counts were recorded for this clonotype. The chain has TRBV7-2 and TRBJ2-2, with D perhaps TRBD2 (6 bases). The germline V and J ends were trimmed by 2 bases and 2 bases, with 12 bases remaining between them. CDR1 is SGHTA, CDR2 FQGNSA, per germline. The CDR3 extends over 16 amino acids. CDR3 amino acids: CASSLNSLANTGELFF. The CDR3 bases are TGTGCCAGCAGCTTAAATTCACTAGCTAACACCGGGGAGCTGTTTTTT.

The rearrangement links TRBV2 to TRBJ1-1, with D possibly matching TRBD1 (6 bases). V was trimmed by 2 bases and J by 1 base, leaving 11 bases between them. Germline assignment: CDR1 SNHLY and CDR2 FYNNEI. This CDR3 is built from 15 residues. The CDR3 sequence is CASSEQGHPNTEAFF. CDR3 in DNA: TGTGCCAGCAGTGAACAGGGGCACCCGAACACTGAAGCTTTCTTT.

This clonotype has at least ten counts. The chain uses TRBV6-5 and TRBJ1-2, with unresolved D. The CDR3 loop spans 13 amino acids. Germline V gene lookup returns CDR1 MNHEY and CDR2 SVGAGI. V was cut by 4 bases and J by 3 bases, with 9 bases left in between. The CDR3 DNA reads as TGTGCCAGCAGTTCGGGTGCCGACTATGGCTACACCTTC. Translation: CASSSGADYGYTF.

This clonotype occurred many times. The CDR3 reads CASSPDPREGQGYTF. In nucleotides, the CDR3 is TGTGCCAGCTCACCTGATCCCCGAGAAGGACAAGGCTACACCTTC. The chain combines TRBV18 with TRBJ1-2; maybe TRBD1 (5 bases). Germline CDR1 KGHSH, CDR2 LQKENI. The germline V and J ends were trimmed by 3 bases and 8 bases, with 19 bases remaining between them. The CDR3 has 15 residues.

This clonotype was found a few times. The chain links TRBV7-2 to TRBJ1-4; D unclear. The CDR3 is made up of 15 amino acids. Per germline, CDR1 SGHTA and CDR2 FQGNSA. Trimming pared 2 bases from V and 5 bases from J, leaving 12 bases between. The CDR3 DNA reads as TGTGCCAGCAGCTTATTTGCACAGCCGAATGAAAAACTGTTTTTT. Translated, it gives CASSLFAQPNEKLFF.

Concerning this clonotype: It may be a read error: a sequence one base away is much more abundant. CDR3 in DNA: TGTGCCAGCAGCTTAGGTCAATCGTGTTACGAGCAGTACTTC. Protein: CASSLGQSCYEQYF. The chain uses TRBV7-2 and TRBJ2-7, with no clear D. The CDR3 runs 14 residues. V was trimmed by 1 base and J by 4 bases, leaving 11 bases between them. Germline values: CDR1 SGHTA, CDR2 FQGNSA.

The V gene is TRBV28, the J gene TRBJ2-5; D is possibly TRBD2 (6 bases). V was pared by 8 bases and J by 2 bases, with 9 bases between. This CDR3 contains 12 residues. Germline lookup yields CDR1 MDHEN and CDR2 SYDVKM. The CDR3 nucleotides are TGTGCCAGCGAGGGACTGCAAGAGACCCAGTACTTC. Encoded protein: CASEGLQETQYF.

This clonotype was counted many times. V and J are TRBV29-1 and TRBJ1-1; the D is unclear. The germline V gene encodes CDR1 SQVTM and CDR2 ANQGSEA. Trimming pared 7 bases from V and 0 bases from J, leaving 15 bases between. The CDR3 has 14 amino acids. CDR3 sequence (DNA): TGCAGCGCTTCGACCACATGGATGAACACTGAAGCTTTCTTT. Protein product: CSASTTWMNTEAFF.

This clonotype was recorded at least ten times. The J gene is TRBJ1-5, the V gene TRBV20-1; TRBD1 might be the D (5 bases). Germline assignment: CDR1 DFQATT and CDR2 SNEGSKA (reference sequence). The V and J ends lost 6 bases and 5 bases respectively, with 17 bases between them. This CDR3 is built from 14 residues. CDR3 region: CSAKGLTQDQPQHF. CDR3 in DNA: TGCAGTGCCAAGGGACTCACACAGGATCAGCCCCAGCATTTT.

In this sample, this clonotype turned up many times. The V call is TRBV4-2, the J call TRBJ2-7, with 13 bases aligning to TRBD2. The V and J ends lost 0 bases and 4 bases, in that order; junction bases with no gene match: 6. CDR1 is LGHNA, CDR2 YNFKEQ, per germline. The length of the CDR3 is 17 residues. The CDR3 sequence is CASSQEATSGRLYEQYF. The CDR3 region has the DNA TGTGCCAGCAGCCAAGAAGCGACTAGCGGGAGGCTGTACGAGCAGTACTTC.

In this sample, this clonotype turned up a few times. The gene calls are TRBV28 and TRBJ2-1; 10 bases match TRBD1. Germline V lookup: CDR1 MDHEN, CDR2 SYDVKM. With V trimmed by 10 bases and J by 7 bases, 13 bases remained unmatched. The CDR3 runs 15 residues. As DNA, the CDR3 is TGTGCCATACCGACCGGGACAGGGGAAAGGAATGAGCAGTTCTTC. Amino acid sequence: CAIPTGTGERNEQFF.

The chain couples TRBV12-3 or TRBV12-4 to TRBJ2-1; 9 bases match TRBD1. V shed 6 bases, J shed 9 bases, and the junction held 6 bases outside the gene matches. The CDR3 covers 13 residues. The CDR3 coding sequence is TGTGCCAGCAGCCACACAGGGGGCCGTGAGCAGTTCTTC. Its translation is CASSHTGGREQFF.

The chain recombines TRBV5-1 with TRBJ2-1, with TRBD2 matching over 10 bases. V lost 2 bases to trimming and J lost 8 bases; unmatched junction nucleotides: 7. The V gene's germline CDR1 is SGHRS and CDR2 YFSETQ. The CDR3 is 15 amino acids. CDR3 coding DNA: TGCGCCAGCAGCTTAGCGGGAGGGCCTAGGTATGAGCAGTTCTTC. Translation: CASSLAGGPRYEQFF.

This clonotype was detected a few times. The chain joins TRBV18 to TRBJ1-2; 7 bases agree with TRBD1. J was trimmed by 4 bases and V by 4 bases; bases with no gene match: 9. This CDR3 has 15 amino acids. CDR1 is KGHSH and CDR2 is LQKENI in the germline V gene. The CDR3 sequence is CASSQRQGGSYGYTF. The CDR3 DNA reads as TGTGCCAGCTCACAGCGACAGGGAGGGAGCTATGGCTACACCTTC.